Below are 24 T cell receptor beta chains sequenced from a single sample in a study of shared clonotypes between healthy human individuals (dated by TCRdb to about 2020). Libraries were constructed by the immunoSEQ multiplex PCR assay. TCRdb carries this immuneACCESS record with in-frame sequences only. Its versions omit some clonotypes, under half of them owing to an unresolved V gene in the studies checked, with the rest unexplained. The sample data list approximately 500,000 clones, and 90% to 96% of these were observed just once. The biggest ten clones account for about 0.064% of the sample. Sequenced: naive CD4+ T cells sorted from blood. The sample's cell subset or site label, in plain terms: CD45RA+ positively selected. These receptors were taken from a woman in her 30s in good health.

The rearrangement uses TRBV18 and TRBJ1-2; TRBD1 aligns across 11 bases. The germline V gene encodes CDR1 KGHSH and CDR2 LQKENI. J was trimmed by 6 bases and V by 4 bases; bases with no gene match: 7. There are 15 residues in the CDR3. CDR3 sequence: CASSQMDRGPDGYTF. DNA for the CDR3: TGTGCCAGCTCACAAATGGACAGGGGGCCAGATGGCTACACCTTC.

The chain combines TRBV11-2 with TRBJ2-5, with a tentative D call TRBD2 (6 bases). TRBJ2-7 explains the end of the DNA better; the J call may be wrong. The CDR3 has 14 residues. Germline CDR1 reads SGHAT; CDR2 reads FQNNGV. CDR3 sequence: CASSLMALAYEQYF. In nucleotides, the CDR3 is TGTGCCAGCAGCCTCATGGCCCTAGCGTACGAGCAGTACTTC.

The chain has TRBV25-1 and TRBJ2-1; D unresolved. V was cut by 1 base and J by 3 bases, with 4 bases left in between. This CDR3 region has 13 residues. Per germline, CDR1 MGHDK and CDR2 SYGVNS. The CDR3 loop reads CASSEFSYNEQFF. Written as DNA, the CDR3 is TGTGCCAGCAGTGAATTTAGCTACAATGAGCAGTTCTTC.

Turning to this clone: The identical CDR3 is also encoded by other nucleotide sequences in the sample. The rearrangement uses TRBV28 and TRBJ2-7; the D call may be TRBD1 or TRBD2 (6 bases each). The CDR3 loop spans 14 amino acids. The germline gives CDR1 MDHEN, CDR2 SYDVKM. Trimming stripped 10 bases from V and 2 bases from J, with 18 bases between. CDR3 coding DNA: TGTGCCACCCAAGGGGGAGGCCCCCCCTACGAGCAGTACTTC. This gives the protein CATQGGGPPYEQYF.

The chain links TRBV5-4 to TRBJ2-7; D is uncertain. This CDR3 is built from 15 residues. Germline CDR1 SGHNT, CDR2 YYREEE (reference sequence). The ends were cut back, 0 bases at V and 0 bases at J, with 10 bases in the middle. DNA of the CDR3: TGTGCCAGCAGCTTGGATTTAGATTACTCCTACGAGCAGTACTTC. Protein sequence: CASSLDLDYSYEQYF.

The V gene is TRBV28, the J gene TRBJ2-7, with D possibly matching TRBD1 (6 bases). CDR1 MDHEN and CDR2 SYDVKM come from the germline V gene. This CDR3 spans 15 amino acids. V dropped 5 bases and J dropped 3 bases, with 17 bases sitting between them. The CDR3 reads CASSPLGAAFYEQYF. The DNA for the CDR3 is TGTGCCAGCAGTCCTTTGGGGGCGGCGTTCTACGAGCAGTACTTC.

The chain recombines TRBV9 with TRBJ2-7, with 7 bases lining up with TRBD2. Germline-derived CDR1 and CDR2 are SGDLS and YYNGEE. This CDR3 spans 16 amino acids. V shed 0 bases and J 2 bases; nucleotides not matched to a gene: 8. The CDR3 region has the DNA TGTGCCAGCAGCGTAGGTGGGGGGGTGTTACCCTACGAGCAGTACTTC. This sequence encodes CASSVGGGVLPYEQYF.

V and J are TRBV19 and TRBJ2-6, with D unclear. The V gene's germline CDR1 is LNHDA and CDR2 SQIVND (reference sequence). The CDR3 has 15 amino acids. V lost 5 bases to trimming and J lost 0 bases, with 8 bases between them. The CDR3 reads CASSAQSSGANVLTF. The CDR3 DNA sequence: TGTGCCAGTAGTGCACAGAGCTCTGGGGCCAACGTCCTGACTTTC. The whole variable domain, filled in from reference TRBV19 and TRBJ2-6, reads DGGITQSPKYLFRKEGQNVTLSCEQNLNHDAMYWYRQDPGQGLRLIYYSQIVNDFQKGDIAEGYSVSREKKESFPLTVTSAQKNPTAFYLCASSAQSSGANVLTFGAGSRLTVL.

CDR3 DNA sequence: TGTGCCATCAGTGAGTCAATAGCGCCTATCTCCTACAATGAGCAGTTCTTC. It encodes CAISESIAPISYNEQFF. The rearrangement links TRBV10-3 to TRBJ2-1, with a tentative D call TRBD2 (5 bases). The length of the CDR3 is 17 residues. Trimming stripped 0 bases from V and 0 bases from J, with 12 bases between. The germline CDR1 and CDR2 sequences are ENHRY and SYGVKD.

This rearrangement joins TRBV6-5 to TRBJ2-7; the match to TRBD1 covers 7 bases. The germline V gene has CDR1 MNHEY and CDR2 SVGAGI. There are 15 residues in the CDR3. Trimming took 6 bases from V and 4 from J; bases not matched to a gene: 12. In DNA form, the CDR3 reads TGTGCCAGCAGCCCCGAACTCCACAGGGGTTACGAGCAGTACTTC. Amino acid sequence: CASSPELHRGYEQYF.

This rearrangement joins TRBV7-9 to TRBJ1-6, with 12 bases aligning to TRBD1. The CDR3 totals 16 residues. Trimming at V came to 5 bases and at J to 10 bases, leaving 9 bases not matched to a gene. CDR1 and CDR2 (germline): SEHNR, FQNEAQ (reference sequence). CDR3 in DNA: TGTGCCAGCAGCACATCACCGGGACAGGGGGCGTCACCCCTCCACTTT. Protein product: CASSTSPGQGASPLHF.

The CDR3 spells CSVEIGEQETQYF. The CDR3 nucleotides read TGCAGCGTTGAAATTGGAGAGCAAGAGACCCAGTACTTC. The chain couples TRBV29-1 to TRBJ2-5; D ambiguous. The V end was cut by 2 bases, the J end by 2 bases, with 9 bases between. CDR3 length equals 13 residues. Looked up from germline, CDR1 is SQVTM and CDR2 is ANQGSEA.

A remark on this clone: This same CDR3 is encoded by further DNA sequences in the sample. J is TRBJ2-7 and V is TRBV18; D gene uncertain. This CDR3 has 14 amino acids. V dropped 3 bases and J dropped 1 base, with 10 bases sitting between them. CDR1 and CDR2 (germline): KGHSH, LQKENI. This chain's CDR3 is CASSPGSGSYEQYF. Written as DNA, the CDR3 is TGTGCCAGCTCACCGGGGTCTGGGTCCTACGAGCAGTACTTC.

This chain links TRBV28 with TRBJ2-1; the D gene is possibly TRBD2 (6 bases). Germline loops: CDR1 MDHEN, CDR2 SYDVKM. Trimming pared 5 bases from V and 15 bases from J, leaving 14 bases between. This CDR3 spans 11 amino acids. CDR3 loop: CASSGGYSTFF. Written as DNA, the CDR3 is TGTGCCAGCAGTGGGGGGTATTCTACGTTCTTC.

Turning to this clone: The junction shows a germline mismatch at one end, possibly a read error. The chain joins TRBV18 to TRBJ1-5; 7 bases fit TRBD1. The CDR3 is 13 residues long. Germline V gives CDR1 KGHSH, CDR2 LQKENI. The CDR3 is CASSPSGGDSPSF. As DNA, the CDR3 is TGTGCCAGCTCACCCTCCGGGGGGGACAGCCCAAGTTTT.

The chain has TRBV29-1 and TRBJ2-3; no clear D gene. The CDR3 contains 14 residues. Germline V gene sequence: CDR1 SQVTM, CDR2 ANQGSEA. With 1 base removed from V and 6 bases from J, the gap between germline ends came to 14 bases. As DNA, the CDR3 is TGCAGCGTTGAAGTGGTGGCTCGCGGCGATACGCAGTATTTT. As protein: CSVEVVARGDTQYF.

The CDR3 protein is CASRPQAVNTEAFF. As DNA, the CDR3 is TGTGCCAGTAGGCCTCAGGCCGTGAACACTGAAGCTTTCTTT. This sequence joins TRBV19 and TRBJ1-1; D gene unclear. Deletions cut 6 bases from V and 0 bases from J, with 11 bases between. The CDR3 spans 14 residues. From germline, CDR1 is LNHDA and CDR2 SQIVND (reference sequence).

CDR3 bases: TGTGCCAGCTCACCATCGACAGGGACGGACACTGAAGCTTTCTTT. Translated: CASSPSTGTDTEAFF. J is TRBJ1-1 and V is TRBV18, with 7 bases lining up with TRBD1. Germline V lookup: CDR1 KGHSH, CDR2 LQKENI. With 2 bases clipped from V and 3 bases from J, the junction kept 6 bases outside the gene matches. The CDR3 extends over 15 amino acids.

The chain links TRBV10-1 to TRBJ1-2; 7 bases fit TRBD1. The CDR3 length is 13 residues. From germline, CDR1 is WNHNN and CDR2 SYGVQD (reference sequence). After removal of 3 bases from V and 4 bases from J, the junction contained 2 bases not matched to a gene. The CDR3 region has the DNA TGCGCCAGCAGTGAAGGGACAGCCTATGGCTACACCTTC. It encodes CASSEGTAYGYTF.

The chain couples TRBV2 to TRBJ2-5, with D possibly being TRBD1 or TRBD2 (7 bases each). V lost 8 bases and J lost 5, with 15 bases in between. The CDR3 has 13 residues. Germline assignment: CDR1 SNHLY and CDR2 FYNNEI. CDR3 DNA sequence: TGTGCCAGCGGGCGACAGGGAGGGGAGACCCAGTACTTC. Protein: CASGRQGGETQYF.

The rearrangement links TRBV28 to TRBJ2-5, with D possibly matching TRBD1 (6 bases). The CDR3 covers 16 residues. The V end was cut by 2 bases, the J end by 5 bases, with 18 bases between. Per germline, CDR1 MDHEN and CDR2 SYDVKM. The CDR3 DNA follows: TGTGCCAGCAGTTTACCGGGAACAGGGTCCCGGGAGACCCAGTACTTC. Its protein product is CASSLPGTGSRETQYF.

For the CDR3, the DNA is TGTGCCAGTAGTATCCAAGGGGGTCAGCCCCAGCATTTT. Translating it yields CASSIQGGQPQHF. This chain uses TRBV19 with TRBJ1-5, with D tentatively TRBD1 (6 bases). Trimming stripped 3 bases from V and 6 bases from J, with 9 bases between. Germline V gives CDR1 LNHDA, CDR2 SQIVND (reference sequence). The CDR3 runs 13 residues.

The chain has TRBV28 and TRBJ1-2, with D perhaps TRBD1 (6 bases). The V gene's germline CDR1 is MDHEN and CDR2 SYDVKM. V was clipped by 6 bases and J by 5 bases, with 16 bases between them. The CDR3 length is 14 residues. Written as DNA, the CDR3 is TGTGCCAGCAGGCCCACGGGGGCCCTATATGGCTACACCTTC. It translates to CASRPTGALYGYTF.

This clone was counted once. The J gene is TRBJ2-7, the V gene TRBV5-1; 7 nucleotides align to TRBD1. Germline V gene data show CDR1 as SGHRS and CDR2 as YFSETQ. CDR3 length: 14 amino acids. Trimming at V came to 4 bases and at J to 3 bases, leaving 7 bases not matched to a gene. The CDR3 here is CASSPGQDLYEQYF. In DNA, the CDR3 is TGCGCCAGCAGCCCTGGACAGGACCTCTACGAGCAGTACTTC. Variable domain in full (rest from reference TRBV5-1 and TRBJ2-7): KAGVTQTPRYLIKTRGQQVTLSCSPISGHRSVSWYQQTPGQGLQFLFEYFSETQRNKGNFPGRFSGRQFSNSRSEMNVSTLELGDSALYLCASSPGQDLYEQYFGPGTRLTVT.